Following are 6 T cell receptor beta chains from one sample sequenced in a study of early T cells in non-severe SARS-CoV-2 infection. TCRdb processed the 5' RACE reads anew with MiXCR; each CDR3 protein has one entry. This sample has about 61,000 distinct CDR3 sequences, with more than 10% found just once. The sequencing sample was made of whole blood. Receptors originate from an adult who was a healthcare worker with PCR-confirmed SARS-CoV-2 infection or an uninfected control (not recorded which).

This clonotype was counted at least ten times. This chain connects TRBV20-1 to TRBJ1-4; 11 nucleotides align to TRBD1. Germline-derived CDR1 and CDR2 are DFQATT and SNEGSKA (reference sequence). The CDR3 contains 17 residues. V lost 4 bases, J lost 10 bases, and 17 bases stayed unmatched. For the CDR3, the DNA is TGCAGTGCTATTTCCACTCGGGACAGGGGGAGGGGAGCAAAACTGTTTTTT. Translating gives CSAISTRDRGRGAKLFF.

The CDR3 DNA reads TGTGCCAGCAGCCAGCCCAGGGGGCAGCCCCAGCATTTT. Its protein is CASSQPRGQPQHF. The gene calls are TRBV21-1 and TRBJ1-5; the table assigns TRBD1, which was not confirmed against the DNA. TRBV21-1 is a known pseudogene. The CDR3 sequence is 13 residues long.

The chain has TRBV5-1 and TRBJ1-2; 8 positions match TRBD1. The CDR3 has 14 amino acids. Germline lookup yields CDR1 SGHRS and CDR2 YFSETQ. V shed 4 bases, J shed 5 bases, and the junction held 7 bases outside the gene matches. DNA for the CDR3: TGCGCCAGCAGCCACGGGACAGGTGTTTATGGCTACACCTTC. Protein product: CASSHGTGVYGYTF.

The V call is TRBV10-3, the J call TRBJ2-1; 10 nucleotides line up with TRBD2. Germline V gives CDR1 ENHRY, CDR2 SYGVKD. Losses at the gene ends were 11 bases for V and 3 bases for J; bases not matched to a gene: 7. The CDR3 sequence is 14 residues long. In DNA, the CDR3 is TGTGCCGTTGAGAGCGGGGGGGACTACAATGAGCAGTTCTTC. This translates into CAVESGGDYNEQFF.

This clonotype was picked up many times. This rearrangement joins TRBV6-2 or TRBV6-3 to TRBJ2-6; TRBD1 matches at 11 bases. The trim removed 6 bases at V and 2 bases at J, leaving 6 bases unmatched. The CDR3 is made up of 17 amino acids. Germline loops: CDR1 MNHEY, CDR2 SVGEGT. CDR3 nucleotide sequence: TGTGCCAGCAGACAAGGACAGGGGGCGGCTGGGGCCAACGTCCTGACTTTC. Protein: CASRQGQGAAGANVLTF.

The chain uses TRBV21-1 and TRBJ1-1. TRBV21-1 is labeled a pseudogene. This CDR3 region has 13 residues. The chain's CDR3 is CASRFTANTEAFF. CDR3 DNA: TGTGCCAGCAGGTTTACTGCGAACACTGAAGCTTTCTTT.